This record concerns one T cell receptor beta chain sequence. The clone's antigen remains unknown. The record has no base qualities; no much larger clone is one base away. These data belong to a study of blood T cell repertoires in COVID-19 (dated by TCRdb to the early 2020s). Regarding the research as a whole: Samples covering the acute and convalescent phases of COVID-19 were provided by collaborators in the United States, Italy and Spain. The material from the prospective study consisted of cDNA or gDNA derived from T cells, B-cell-depleted T cells, or PBMCs. Subjects who had been exposed to COVID-19, were actively infected with it, or had recovered from it provided the deeply sampled blood TCRbeta repertoires that made up the dataset. The repertoires were made available in a free public database intended to serve as a resource for research on the immune response to SARS-CoV-2. The samples were drawn from the first 160 participants of the ongoing ImmuneRACE study and from some 1,300 subjects provided by 6 global collaborators. Nearly every sample came with metadata listing a de-identified subject ID, COVID-19 status, age in years and sex. Where available, HLA class I and class II types were taken from metadata supplied by the sample provider and were not determined by assay-based typing. Summary of the overall study and its limitations: How much clinical and demographic metadata was included differed by source and by participant, and the metadata was provided uncurated.

The immunoSEQ Assay, a bias-controlled multiplex PCR, was used to amplify TCRbeta CDR3 regions from genomic DNA. The study's own analysis went as follows. Within the assay, amplification of reference gene primers was used to estimate how many nucleated cells each sample contained. To quantify the absolute abundance of each unique TCRbeta CDR3 rearrangement, sequence reads were collapsed and filtered. For each sample, productive Simpson clonality was calculated as the square root of Simpson's diversity index over productive rearrangements. TCRdb limited this immuneACCESS table to in-frame rearrangements with V and J called. A share of clones is missing; checked studies link under half to unresolved V genes, and the rest is unexplained. V and J calls and clone size come straight from that table; D and trimming were deduced from the DNA. This sample lists some 130,000 clones; about 89% were detected once. The ten most abundant clones make up 11% of the sample.

CDR1 and CDR2, looked up from the germline V gene, are SNHLY and FYNNEI. The CDR3 goes from the cysteine to the phenylalanine over 14 residues. Kept here is only the CDR3 DNA, which spans 42 bases and is read in frame from base 1. Trimming leaves V shorter by 7 bases and J shorter by 6 bases, with the junction holding 8 bases beyond the gene matches. In Seattle, one collaborating source enrolled patients while the infection was active and tracked those patients longitudinally over the course of disease. The collaborating institutions used their own protocols to collect whole blood in K2EDTA tubes. For TCRbeta analysis, collaborators shipped samples in one of three forms: frozen whole blood, isolated PBMCs, or DNA extracted from either of those sample types.

Sequences were obtained from peripheral blood. The sequence was obtained from a woman in her seventies with COVID-19, enrolled during active disease. This chain is built from TRBV2 and TRBJ2-1; the central 8 bases match TRBD2. The DNA sequence is as follows: TGTGCCAGCACCACCGGGACTAGGGGCAATGAGCAGTTCTTC. The encoded protein is CASTTGTRGNEQFF.